This T cell receptor beta chain was identified during a study of cytomegalovirus exposure and HLA in healthy donors. Across the study: Among the 350 to 500 donors who were genotyped, approximately 76% fell in the genetic ancestry cluster that is associated with self-reported Caucasian donors. General study points: In a later analysis, parvovirus B19, influenza, CMV and Epstein-Barr virus appeared linked to several top co-occurrence clusters. CMV serostatus was the sole immune exposure information available. Exclusion applied to some V segments, including TRBV6-2 and TRBV6-3, as they were indistinguishable.

Germline V gives CDR1 SGHVS, CDR2 FQNEAQ. This CDR3 region has 13 residues. PCR amplification relied on 60 Vbeta primers (plus 13 Jbeta primers). Profiling relied on immunoSEQ multiplex PCR, and the TCRdb table lists in-frame clones only, not all of them. The sample comprises some 130,000 clones, 65% to 80% of which are singletons, and 4.2% rests with the top ten. Concerning this clone: Its antigen is still unknown.

The source is a male donor in good health and CMV-seropositive. This chain links TRBV7-8 with TRBJ2-5; D not resolved. The end of the DNA fits TRBJ2-7 better, so the J call may be wrong. The sequencing input was PBMCs. CDR3 DNA sequence: TGTGCCAGCAGCTTAGCACAGCCCTACGAGCAGTACTTC. Protein product: CASSLAQPYEQYF.